This TCR beta chain was captured in a study of shared clonotypes between healthy human individuals. The CDR3 contains 15 residues. In germline, CDR1 is SGHVS, CDR2 FQNEAQ. V shed 10 bases and J 0 bases; nucleotides not matched to a gene: 8. The data were produced by immunoSEQ multiplex PCR, yet TCRdb's version contains in-frame clones alone and is incomplete. The sample records 2 million to 2.5 million clones, just over 90% being singletons. Naivety among CD8 cells was defined by CD45RO negativity and positive CCR7 selection, thereby excluding terminally differentiated effector memory CD45RA+ cells. V and J are TRBV7-8 and TRBJ2-2, with 7 bases fitting TRBD1. The clonotype comes from a man aged 18-30 years in good health. Some clones in this sample may be carry-over from other donors' samples. The sample was naive CD8+ T cells from PBMCs. CDR3 sequence: CATRDRAANTGELFF. As DNA, the CDR3 is TGTGCCACCAGAGACAGGGCGGCGAACACCGGGGAGCTGTTTTTT. The variable domain in full, completed from reference TRBV7-8 and TRBJ2-2, reads GAGVSQSPRYKVAKRGQDVALRCDPISGHVSLFWYQQALGQGPEFLTYFQNEAQLDKSGLPSDRFFAERPEGSVSTLKIQRTQQEDSAVYLCATRDRAANTGELFFGEGSRLTVL.